A selection of T cell receptor beta chains follows, all from one sample in a study of blood T cell repertoires in COVID-19. Using immunoSEQ multiplex PCR, the repertoire was profiled, and TCRdb retains in-frame clones only, with some absent. This table holds about 33,000 clones, 75% to 85% found once. Material: peripheral blood. These receptors were collected from a human donor in a cohort sampled during active COVID-19. CDR3s include the opening cysteine and the closing phenylalanine or tryptophan. Each record gives: J gene, D gene, V gene, clone size, CDR3 DNA, CDR3 protein. The D gene is left open where the match is weak. Clone size is stated in some rows and not others, as once, few, many or a class when expanded.

j_gene: TRBJ2-7; d_gene: -; v_gene: TRBV4-1; abundance: -; CDR3nt: TGCGCCAGCAGCCAAGATCTTCGGGGCTACGAGCAGTACTTC; CDR3aa: CASSQDLRGYEQYF
j_gene: TRBJ1-2; d_gene: -; v_gene: TRBV19; abundance: -; CDR3nt: TGTGCCAGTAGTAACCACGACCCCCGGGGAGGGTATGGCTACACCTTC; CDR3aa: CASSNHDPRGGYGYTF
j_gene: TRBJ1-5; d_gene: -; v_gene: TRBV28; abundance: -; CDR3nt: TGTGCCAGCAGTTTATTTAATAATCAGCCCCAGCATTTT; CDR3aa: CASSLFNNQPQHF
j_gene: TRBJ2-1; d_gene: -; v_gene: TRBV5-4; abundance: -; CDR3nt: TGTGCCAGCAGCTTAGGGGCGCAGGGTCTTAAGAATGAGCAGTTCTTC; CDR3aa: CASSLGAQGLKNEQFF
j_gene: TRBJ2-3; d_gene: -; v_gene: TRBV24-1; abundance: -; CDR3nt: TGTGCCACCAGTGACCCTACTAGGAAGAGCACAGATACGCAGTATTTT; CDR3aa: CATSDPTRKSTDTQYF
j_gene: TRBJ2-5; d_gene: -; v_gene: TRBV19; abundance: -; CDR3nt: TGTGCCAGGCCAACTGACGGGAACCAAGAGACCCAGTACTTC; CDR3aa: CARPTDGNQETQYF
j_gene: TRBJ1-1; d_gene: -; v_gene: TRBV5-1; abundance: -; CDR3nt: TGCGCCAGCAACTCAGTCGGGGGGAGGAACACTGAAGCTTTCTTT; CDR3aa: CASNSVGGRNTEAFF
j_gene: TRBJ1-2; d_gene: TRBD1; v_gene: TRBV4-3; abundance: -; CDR3nt: TGCGCCAGCAGCCAAGGGGGTCAGGGGGCCTCCTATGGCTACACCTTC; CDR3aa: CASSQGGQGASYGYTF
j_gene: TRBJ2-1; d_gene: -; v_gene: TRBV5-4; abundance: -; CDR3nt: TGTGCCAGCAGCTCCCCTTCCCAGGGTGAGCAGTTCTTC; CDR3aa: CASSSPSQGEQFF
j_gene: TRBJ2-7; d_gene: -; v_gene: TRBV7-9; abundance: once; CDR3nt: TGTGCCAGCAGCTGGGGGGTAGGCGAGCAGTACTTC; CDR3aa: CASSWGVGEQYF
j_gene: TRBJ1-2; d_gene: TRBD1; v_gene: TRBV18; abundance: -; CDR3nt: TGTGCCAGCTCTCAGGGGGCCCACCGAAACTATGGCTACACCTTC; CDR3aa: CASSQGAHRNYGYTF
j_gene: TRBJ2-7; d_gene: -; v_gene: TRBV5-1; abundance: -; CDR3nt: TGCGCCAGCAGCTCGGCCGTGGACAGTTTAACCTACGAGCAGTACTTC; CDR3aa: CASSSAVDSLTYEQYF
j_gene: TRBJ2-1; d_gene: TRBD1; v_gene: TRBV11-2; abundance: once; CDR3nt: TGTGCCAGCAGCTCGGGACAGGGGGCAAATGAGCAGTTCTTC; CDR3aa: CASSSGQGANEQFF
j_gene: TRBJ2-2; d_gene: TRBD2; v_gene: TRBV2; abundance: -; CDR3nt: TGTGCCAGCAGTGAAACTAGCGGGGGGACCGGGGAGCTGTTTTTT; CDR3aa: CASSETSGGTGELFF
j_gene: TRBJ1-1; d_gene: TRBD1; v_gene: TRBV19; abundance: -; CDR3nt: TGTGCCAGTACCCACTCACAGGGGCCAACTCGTATCACTGAAGCTTTCTTT; CDR3aa: CASTHSQGPTRITEAFF
j_gene: TRBJ1-2; d_gene: -; v_gene: TRBV5-1; abundance: -; CDR3nt: TGCGCCAGCAGGCTCCGTGGGGGGAACTATGGCTACACCTTC; CDR3aa: CASRLRGGNYGYTF
j_gene: TRBJ1-3; d_gene: TRBD1; v_gene: TRBV3-1/TRBV3-2; abundance: few; CDR3nt: TGTGCCAGCAGCCGGGGGACAGGGGATTTTACTGGAAACACCATATATTTT; CDR3aa: CASSRGTGDFTGNTIYF
j_gene: TRBJ2-3; d_gene: TRBD2; v_gene: TRBV9; abundance: -; CDR3nt: TGTGCCAGCAGCCTAGGCGGGGGGTCGACAGATGCGCAGTATTTT; CDR3aa: CASSLGGGSTDAQYF
j_gene: TRBJ1-1; d_gene: TRBD1; v_gene: TRBV6-2/TRBV6-3; abundance: -; CDR3nt: TGTGCCAGCAGTTCCGGCGGGACAGGGAACACTGAAGCTTTCTTT; CDR3aa: CASSSGGTGNTEAFF
j_gene: TRBJ1-4; d_gene: TRBD1; v_gene: TRBV7-8; abundance: -; CDR3nt: TGTGCCAGCAGCTTAGGGACAGGGGCGACGAGAATCGGTGAAAAACTGTTTTTT; CDR3aa: CASSLGTGATRIGEKLFF
j_gene: TRBJ1-5; d_gene: -; v_gene: TRBV12-5; abundance: -; CDR3nt: TGTGCTAGTGGTTTGGCACGGGGGGAGGGCAATCAGCCCCAGCATTTT; CDR3aa: CASGLARGEGNQPQHF
j_gene: TRBJ2-2; d_gene: TRBD2; v_gene: TRBV27; abundance: -; CDR3nt: TGTGCCAGCAGTTTTAGGACTAGCGGGGGGGCCGGGGAGCTGTTTTTT; CDR3aa: CASSFRTSGGAGELFF
j_gene: TRBJ1-5; d_gene: -; v_gene: TRBV30; abundance: -; CDR3nt: TGTGCCTGGAGTGTGGTGTCGGGGCAGCCCCAGCATTTT; CDR3aa: CAWSVVSGQPQHF
j_gene: TRBJ2-1; d_gene: TRBD2; v_gene: TRBV2; abundance: -; CDR3nt: TGTGCCAGCAGTGAATTTACTAGCGGAAACTACAATGAGCAGTTCTTC; CDR3aa: CASSEFTSGNYNEQFF
j_gene: TRBJ2-7; d_gene: -; v_gene: TRBV5-4; abundance: -; CDR3nt: TGTGCCAGCAGTGAATCCATCGGGATTTACGAGCAGTACTTC; CDR3aa: CASSESIGIYEQYF
j_gene: TRBJ1-2; d_gene: -; v_gene: TRBV7-9; abundance: -; CDR3nt: TGTGCCAGCAGCTCCAACCCAAGGCAGGGTTTTGGCTACACCTTC; CDR3aa: CASSSNPRQGFGYTF
j_gene: TRBJ1-1; d_gene: -; v_gene: TRBV19; abundance: medium-sized; CDR3nt: TGTGCCAGTAGTATAGTTTCAGGCGAGGAAGCTTTCTTT; CDR3aa: CASSIVSGEEAFF
j_gene: TRBJ1-1; d_gene: -; v_gene: TRBV9; abundance: -; CDR3nt: TGTGCCAGCAGCGTATATTCGTCGAACACTGAAGCTTTCTTT; CDR3aa: CASSVYSSNTEAFF
j_gene: TRBJ1-1; d_gene: -; v_gene: TRBV30; abundance: -; CDR3nt: TGTGCCTGGACCCCCTCGGGGTCTGAAGCTTTCTTT; CDR3aa: CAWTPSGSEAFF
j_gene: TRBJ1-2; d_gene: TRBD1; v_gene: TRBV6-5; abundance: -; CDR3nt: TGTGCCAGCAGTTACTCCAGGACAGGGGGATTTAGCTACACCTTC; CDR3aa: CASSYSRTGGFSYTF
j_gene: TRBJ1-4; d_gene: TRBD1; v_gene: TRBV27; abundance: -; CDR3nt: TGTGCCAGCACCTACTCCGGGACAGGGGGCGCCGGTGAAAAACTGTTTTTT; CDR3aa: CASTYSGTGGAGEKLFF
j_gene: TRBJ1-2; d_gene: TRBD1; v_gene: TRBV3-1/TRBV3-2; abundance: once; CDR3nt: TGTGCCAGCAGCCACAGGGGGCTCGGCTATGGCTACACCTTC; CDR3aa: CASSHRGLGYGYTF
j_gene: TRBJ2-2; d_gene: TRBD1; v_gene: TRBV6-5; abundance: -; CDR3nt: TGTGCCAGCGGGGGCTGGGACAGGGGAAGCGGGGAGCTGTTTTTT; CDR3aa: CASGGWDRGSGELFF
j_gene: TRBJ2-6; d_gene: -; v_gene: TRBV27; abundance: -; CDR3nt: TGTGCCAGCAGTATACTAACAGGGCCTGGGGCCAACGTCCTGACTTTC; CDR3aa: CASSILTGPGANVLTF
j_gene: TRBJ2-1; d_gene: TRBD1; v_gene: TRBV6-5; abundance: -; CDR3nt: TGTGCCAGCAGAAACACAGGGGCCGGGTACAATGAGCAGTTCTTC; CDR3aa: CASRNTGAGYNEQFF
j_gene: TRBJ1-1; d_gene: TRBD1; v_gene: TRBV4-1; abundance: -; CDR3nt: TGCGCCAGCAGCCGTGGGACAGGGGGGATGAACACTGAAGCTTTCTTT; CDR3aa: CASSRGTGGMNTEAFF
j_gene: TRBJ1-2; d_gene: TRBD1; v_gene: TRBV29-1; abundance: -; CDR3nt: TGCAGCGTTGTTAGGGGGCAGCATGGCTACACCTTC; CDR3aa: CSVVRGQHGYTF
j_gene: TRBJ2-2; d_gene: TRBD2; v_gene: TRBV3-1/TRBV3-2; abundance: -; CDR3nt: TGTGCCAGCAGCCAGCGGGGGGCCGGAAGCGGGGAGCTGTTTTTT; CDR3aa: CASSQRGAGSGELFF
j_gene: TRBJ1-1; d_gene: -; v_gene: TRBV5-6; abundance: -; CDR3nt: TGTGCCAGCAGCCCTAGGATGAACACTGAAGCTTTCTTT; CDR3aa: CASSPRMNTEAFF
j_gene: TRBJ2-3; d_gene: TRBD2; v_gene: TRBV19; abundance: once; CDR3nt: TGTGCCAGTAGTATCGGGGGGATAAGCACAGATACGCAGTATTTT; CDR3aa: CASSIGGISTDTQYF